This TCR beta chain was retrieved from a study of spatial heterogeneity in lung cancer. Study in general: Sequences of the beta chain were consistently detected in greater numbers than alpha-chain sequences.

Time point in this sample: sample taken at primary tumor resection. Unsorted tumor, nontumor lung tissue or cryopreserved PBMC supplied the whole RNA. Donation came from 70 or so patients with untreated early-stage non-small cell lung cancer. Study-level points and caveats: Ubiquitous expanded tumor TCRs were observed in blood more at resection than follow-up.

Each CDR3 protein gets one entry after TCRdb re-called the 5' RACE reads with MiXCR. Here the sample spans approximately 49,000 distinct CDR3 sequences, under 6% being singletons. Germline V gene data show CDR1 as MNHNY and CDR2 as SVGAGI (reference sequence). The CDR3 is 14 residues long. The V gene lost 6 bases and the J gene lost 6 bases, with 17 bases spanning the gap. Note on this clonotype: The antigen is undetermined.

The origin of this receptor is a male donor with early-stage non-small cell lung cancer. The rearrangement links TRBV6-6 to TRBJ1-1; a weak D match, TRBD1 (6 bases). The sample consisted of PBMCs, taken at surgery. The CDR3 sequence: CASRFGNRASEAFF. The CDR3 DNA sequence: TGTGCCAGCAGATTCGGGAACAGGGCATCTGAAGCTTTCTTT.